Presented here are 7 T cell receptor beta chains from one specimen sequenced in a study of T cells in Graves' hyperthyroidism and ophthalmopathy. Authors of the study amplified TCR beta CDR3 regions from RNA transcripts. Primed by the HTBI set, a first-round RT-PCR was run on the TCR CDR3. TCRdb recomputed calls from the multiplex PCR reads with MiXCR, one row per CDR3 protein. The sample has over 700,000 distinct CDR3 sequences, 35% to 45% seen once. The sequenced sample was blood. The receptors here all came from a man aged 18 to 30 with Graves' hyperthyroidism.

CDR3 sequence: CASNPGLGGKYIEAFF. As DNA, the CDR3 is TGTGCCAGTAATCCAGGTTTGGGGGGTAAATACATTGAAGCTTTCTTT. The chain has TRBV19 and TRBJ1-1; D may be TRBD1 (5 bases). The germline V gene has CDR1 LNHDA and CDR2 SQIVND (reference sequence). V lost 7 bases, J lost 7 bases, and 25 bases lay in between. This CDR3 contains 16 residues.

This clonotype was recorded many times. This sequence joins TRBV5-1 and TRBJ1-6; 7 bases line up with TRBD1. Germline assignment: CDR1 SGHRS and CDR2 YFSETQ. The CDR3 length is 14 residues. V lost 6 bases to trimming and J lost 10 bases; unmatched junction nucleotides: 10. The CDR3 region has the DNA TGCGCCAGCACCCTTGGACAGGCTGGGTCACCCCTCCACTTT. Translated, it gives CASTLGQAGSPLHF.

This clonotype was counted ten times or more. The CDR3 region is CASIGSGSEGYF. The CDR3 DNA reads TGTGCCAGCATAGGTAGCGGGAGTGAAGGGTACTTC. The chain combines TRBV2 with TRBJ2-7; 9 nucleotides align to TRBD2. Germline lookup yields CDR1 SNHLY and CDR2 FYNNEI. With 7 bases clipped from V and 12 bases from J, the junction kept 10 bases outside the gene matches. The length of the CDR3 is 12 residues.

J is TRBJ2-7 and V is TRBV25-1, with D hard to call. Germline CDR1 is MGHDK and CDR2 is SYGVNS. The ends were cut back, 6 bases at V and 2 bases at J, with 14 bases in the middle. The CDR3 is 14 residues long. The CDR3 DNA follows: TGTGCCAGCAGCTTATTGGTCTCCGCCTACGAGCAGTACTTC. This encodes CASSLLVSAYEQYF.

In its sample, this clonotype was seen many times. V gene TRBV24-1 combines with J gene TRBJ1-5; possibly TRBD1 for D (5 bases). The length of the CDR3 is 14 residues. Per the germline V gene, CDR1 is KGHDR and CDR2 is SFDVKD. Deletions cut 3 bases from V and 3 bases from J, with 8 bases between. The CDR3 loop is CATSDPGVNQPQHF. CDR3 nucleotides: TGTGCCACCAGTGATCCGGGGGTCAATCAGCCCCAGCATTTT.

This chain connects TRBV10-3 to TRBJ1-5, with 7 nucleotides matching TRBD1. V dropped 4 bases and J dropped 11; count of bases not matched to a gene: 11. Germline V gene data show CDR1 as ENHRY and CDR2 as SYGVKD. The CDR3 length is 14 residues. The DNA for the CDR3 is TGTGCCATCAGTGCCTCGTGGAAGGGACAGACCCAGCATTTT. Protein: CAISASWKGQTQHF.

J is TRBJ1-6 and V is TRBV5-1; tentative D call: TRBD1 (5 bases). Germline V gene lookup returns CDR1 SGHRS and CDR2 YFSETQ. The CDR3 runs 16 residues. The V end was cut by 4 bases, the J end by 10 bases, with 21 bases between. CDR3 region: CASSHGQTALESPLHF. As DNA, the CDR3 is TGCGCCAGCAGCCATGGTCAGACAGCCCTGGAGTCACCCCTCCACTTT. The variable domain in full, completed from reference TRBV5-1 and TRBJ1-6, reads KAGVTQTPRYLIKTRGQQVTLSCSPISGHRSVSWYQQTPGQGLQFLFEYFSETQRNKGNFPGRFSGRQFSNSRSEMNVSTLELGDSALYLCASSHGQTALESPLHFGNGTRLTVT.